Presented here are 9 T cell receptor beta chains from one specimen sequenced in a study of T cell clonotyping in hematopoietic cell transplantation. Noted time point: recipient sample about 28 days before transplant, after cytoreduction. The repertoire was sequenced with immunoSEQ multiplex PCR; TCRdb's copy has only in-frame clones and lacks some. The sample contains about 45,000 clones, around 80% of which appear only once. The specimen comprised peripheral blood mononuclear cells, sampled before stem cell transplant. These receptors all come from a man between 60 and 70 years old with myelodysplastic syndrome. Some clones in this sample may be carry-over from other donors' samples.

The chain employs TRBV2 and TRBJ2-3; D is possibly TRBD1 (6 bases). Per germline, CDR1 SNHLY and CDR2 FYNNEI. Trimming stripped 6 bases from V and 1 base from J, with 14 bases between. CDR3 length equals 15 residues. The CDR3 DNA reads TGTGCCAGCAGCGTACAGGGCCGGGGCACAGATACGCAGTATTTT. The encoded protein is CASSVQGRGTDTQYF.

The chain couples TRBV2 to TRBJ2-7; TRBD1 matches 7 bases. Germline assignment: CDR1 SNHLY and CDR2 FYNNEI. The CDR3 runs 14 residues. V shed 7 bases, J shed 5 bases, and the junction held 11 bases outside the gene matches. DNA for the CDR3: TGTGCCAGCACGTGGGAATCAGGGGGAAACGAGCAGTACTTC. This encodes CASTWESGGNEQYF.

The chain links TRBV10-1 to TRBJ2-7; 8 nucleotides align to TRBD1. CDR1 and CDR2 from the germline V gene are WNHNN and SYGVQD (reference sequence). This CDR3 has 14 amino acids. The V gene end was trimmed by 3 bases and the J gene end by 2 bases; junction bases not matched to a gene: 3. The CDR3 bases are TGCGCCAGCAGTGAAGGGACAGGTACCTACGAGCAGTACTTC. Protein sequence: CASSEGTGTYEQYF.

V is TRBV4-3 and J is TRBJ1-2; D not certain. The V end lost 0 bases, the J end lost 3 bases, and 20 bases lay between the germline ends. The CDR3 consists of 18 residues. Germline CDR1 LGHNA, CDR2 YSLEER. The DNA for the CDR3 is TGCGCCAGCAGCCAAGAGGTCCCGGGAGGAACTTCATACTATGGCTACACCTTC. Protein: CASSQEVPGGTSYYGYTF.

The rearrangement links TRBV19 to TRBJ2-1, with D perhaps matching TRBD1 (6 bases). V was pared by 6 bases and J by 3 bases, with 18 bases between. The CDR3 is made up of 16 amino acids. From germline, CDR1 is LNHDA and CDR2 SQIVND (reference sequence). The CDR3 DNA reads TGTGCCAGTAGCCAACCCCAGGGGTCGGGCTACAATGAGCAGTTCTTC. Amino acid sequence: CASSQPQGSGYNEQFF.

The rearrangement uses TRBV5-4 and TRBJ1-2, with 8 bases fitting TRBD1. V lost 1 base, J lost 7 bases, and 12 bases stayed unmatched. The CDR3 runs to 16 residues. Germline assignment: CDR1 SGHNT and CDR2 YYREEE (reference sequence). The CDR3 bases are TGTGCCAGCAGCTTGTCAGGGGGCGCAGGTACTGGTGGCTACACCTTC. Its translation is CASSLSGGAGTGGYTF. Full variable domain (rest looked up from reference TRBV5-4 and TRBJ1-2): ETGVTQSPTHLIKTRGQQVTLRCSSQSGHNTVSWYQQALGQGPQFIFQYYREEENGRGNFPPRFSGLQFPNYSSELNVNALELDDSALYLCASSLSGGAGTGGYTFGSGTRLTVV.

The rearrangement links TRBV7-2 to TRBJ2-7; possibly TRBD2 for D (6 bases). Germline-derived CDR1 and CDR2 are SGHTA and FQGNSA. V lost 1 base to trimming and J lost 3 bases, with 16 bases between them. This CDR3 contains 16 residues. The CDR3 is CASSLDGGAAVYEQYF. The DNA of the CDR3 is TGTGCCAGCAGCTTAGACGGCGGGGCGGCGGTCTACGAGCAGTACTTC.

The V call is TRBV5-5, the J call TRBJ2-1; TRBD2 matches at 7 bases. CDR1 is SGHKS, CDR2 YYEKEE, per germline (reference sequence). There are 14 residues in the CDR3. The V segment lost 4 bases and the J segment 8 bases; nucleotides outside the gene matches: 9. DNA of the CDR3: TGTGCCAGCAGCATGGGACTATACAATGATGAGCAGTTCTTC. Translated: CASSMGLYNDEQFF.

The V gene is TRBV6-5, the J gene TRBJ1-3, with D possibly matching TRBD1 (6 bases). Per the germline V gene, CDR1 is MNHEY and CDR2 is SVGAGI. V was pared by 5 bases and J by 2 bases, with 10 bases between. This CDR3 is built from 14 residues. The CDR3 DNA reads TGTGCCAGCAGTACCGGACAGACTGGAAACACCATATATTTT. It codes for CASSTGQTGNTIYF.